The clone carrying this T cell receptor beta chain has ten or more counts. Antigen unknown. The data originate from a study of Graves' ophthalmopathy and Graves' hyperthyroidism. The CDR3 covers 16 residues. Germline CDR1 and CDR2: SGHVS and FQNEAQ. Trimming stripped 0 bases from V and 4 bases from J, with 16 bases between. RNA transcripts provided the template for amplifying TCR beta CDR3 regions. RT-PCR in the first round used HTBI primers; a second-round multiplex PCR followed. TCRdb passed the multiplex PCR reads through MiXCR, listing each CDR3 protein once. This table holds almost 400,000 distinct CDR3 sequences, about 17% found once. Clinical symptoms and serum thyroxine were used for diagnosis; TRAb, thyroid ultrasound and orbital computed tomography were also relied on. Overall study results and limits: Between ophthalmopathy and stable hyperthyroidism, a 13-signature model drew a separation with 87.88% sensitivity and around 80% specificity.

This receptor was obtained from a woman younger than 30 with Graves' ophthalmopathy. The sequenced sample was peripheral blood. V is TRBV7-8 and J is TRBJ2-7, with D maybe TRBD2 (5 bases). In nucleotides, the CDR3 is TGTGCCAGCAGCTTAGCGGCGGGTCTTCTCCTTTACGAGCAGTACTTC. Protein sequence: CASSLAAGLLLYEQYF.